The T cell receptor beta chain described here comes from a study of control samples from healthy donors and cancer patients. In the case of this clone: The germline gene is not matched at one end of the junction; a read error may be the cause.

This CDR3 spans 14 amino acids. Germline V gene sequence: CDR1 ENHRY, CDR2 SYGVKD. Assay used: immunoSEQ multiplex PCR; TCRdb lists only in-frame clones, some missing. The top ten hold about 15% of the sample, which has around 72,000 clones, roughly 80% seen once. The chain is built from TRBV10-3 and TRBJ2-3; the D gene is possibly TRBD2 (6 bases). Input material: blood. The clonotype comes from a man aged 50 or older in good health. The CDR3 sequence: CATSESGALDTQYF. For the CDR3, the DNA is TGTGCCACCAGTGAGTCGGGAGCTTTGGATACGCAGTATTTT.